A selection of T cell receptor beta chains follows, all from one sample in a study of blood T cell repertoires in COVID-19. Assay: immunoSEQ multiplex PCR; the TCRdb copy retains only in-frame clones and omits some. The sample includes tens of thousands of clones, around 63% of them seen just once. Specimen: peripheral blood. Every receptor here comes from a human donor in a cohort sampled during active COVID-19. Both conserved end residues are part of each CDR3. D genes are given only for firm matches. Clone size, where shown, is once, few, many, or a class for clones that have expanded.

abundance	len	v_gene	j_gene	d_gene	CDR3aa	CDR3nt
many	14	TRBV9	TRBJ1-1	NA	CASSVALDRTEAFF	TGTGCCAGCAGCGTAGCCCTAGATAGGACTGAAGCTTTCTTT
few	15	TRBV7-2	TRBJ2-1	NA	CASSTGHNSYNEQFF	TGTGCCAGCAGCACCGGACACAACTCCTACAATGAGCAGTTCTTC
NA	14	TRBV2	TRBJ1-5	NA	CASSESGSYQPQHF	TGTGCCAGCAGTGAATCAGGCAGCTATCAGCCCCAGCATTTT
NA	14	TRBV5-4	TRBJ2-7	TRBD1	CASSSNRDSYEQYF	TGTGCCAGCAGCTCGAACAGGGACAGCTACGAGCAGTACTTC
NA	11	TRBV20-1	TRBJ1-2	NA	CSASHSYGYTF	TGCAGTGCTAGTCATTCCTATGGCTACACCTTC
few	11	TRBV28	TRBJ2-7	NA	CASGNSDEQYF	TGTGCCAGCGGTAATAGTGACGAGCAGTACTTC
NA	14	TRBV6-2/TRBV6-3	TRBJ2-1	TRBD2	CASSWTSGSDEQFF	TGTGCCAGCAGTTGGACTAGCGGGAGTGATGAGCAGTTCTTC
NA	14	TRBV29-1	TRBJ1-3	TRBD1	CSVDTTGAGNTIYF	TGCAGCGTTGACACGACAGGGGCTGGAAACACCATATATTTT
many	13	TRBV7-9	TRBJ2-1	NA	CASSLGAFNEQFF	TGTGCCAGCAGCTTAGGAGCGTTCAATGAGCAGTTCTTC
NA	15	TRBV7-8	TRBJ2-1	NA	CASTEDRSAYNEQFF	TGTGCCAGCACCGAAGACAGGTCGGCCTACAATGAGCAGTTCTTC
once	14	TRBV28	TRBJ1-2	NA	CASSLYSPNYGYTF	TGTGCCAGCAGCCTTTACAGTCCTAACTATGGCTACACCTTC
few	13	TRBV10-1	TRBJ1-6	TRBD1	CASSAQGASPLHF	TGCGCCAGCAGTGCCCAGGGGGCTTCACCCCTCCACTTT
NA	14	TRBV5-4	TRBJ2-7	NA	CASSLDRFTYEQYF	TGTGCCAGCAGCTTGGACAGGTTTACCTACGAGCAGTACTTC
NA	14	TRBV27	TRBJ1-4	NA	CASSPQPGSEKLFF	TGTGCCAGCAGTCCGCAGCCGGGATCGGAAAAACTGTTTTTT
NA	14	TRBV10-3	TRBJ2-5	NA	CAISESGQETAQYF	TGTGCCATCAGTGAGTCTGGGCAGGAGACAGCCCAGTACTTC
NA	15	TRBV7-9	TRBJ2-5	NA	CASSWAGHLQETQYF	TGTGCCAGCAGCTGGGCCGGACACCTCCAAGAGACCCAGTACTTC
NA	14	TRBV2	TRBJ2-3	NA	CASLRLQGGDTQYF	TGTGCCAGCTTACGCCTACAGGGTGGGGATACGCAGTATTTT
NA	16	TRBV7-6	TRBJ2-3	NA	CASSSPDSRGGDTQYF	TGTGCCAGCAGCTCGCCGGACAGCCGGGGTGGGGATACGCAGTATTTT
NA	15	TRBV3-1/TRBV3-2	TRBJ1-2	TRBD1	CASSRWDRPNYGYTF	TGTGCCAGCAGCCGCTGGGACAGACCGAACTATGGCTACACCTTC
NA	13	TRBV2	TRBJ2-1	TRBD2	CASSLAGGNEQFF	TGTGCCAGCAGCCTAGCGGGGGGGAATGAGCAGTTCTTC
NA	16	TRBV10-3	TRBJ2-2	TRBD2	CAIRTRSGSSGGELFF	TGTGCCATCAGGACCCGTAGCGGGAGTTCCGGCGGGGAGCTGTTTTTT
NA	13	TRBV7-3	TRBJ2-1	NA	CASSLWSGNEQFF	TGTGCCAGCAGCTTGTGGAGCGGCAATGAGCAGTTCTTC
NA	15	TRBV11-2	TRBJ2-7	NA	CASSFWRGEAYEQYF	NA
few	15	TRBV28	TRBJ1-3	NA	CASSLLGAPGNTIYF	TGTGCCAGCAGTCTCTTGGGCGCACCGGGAAACACCATATATTTT
NA	16	TRBV27	TRBJ2-3	NA	CASSPNHPTGPGTQYF	TGTGCCAGCAGTCCAAACCACCCGACAGGTCCAGGTACGCAGTATTTT
NA	11	TRBV2	TRBJ1-1	NA	CASSEEGSAFF	TGTGCCAGCAGTGAAGAGGGGTCGGCTTTCTTT
once	13	TRBV6-5	TRBJ2-7	NA	CASSYTAAAEQYF	TGTGCCAGCAGTTACACGGCGGCAGCCGAGCAGTACTTC
NA	16	TRBV3-1/TRBV3-2	TRBJ2-5	TRBD2	CASSQDLAGHQETQYF	TGTGCCAGCAGCCAAGACCTAGCGGGGCACCAAGAGACCCAGTACTTC
NA	13	TRBV5-4	TRBJ1-1	NA	CASSLAPGTEAFF	TGTGCCAGCAGCTTGGCCCCAGGAACTGAAGCTTTCTTT
NA	14	TRBV5-5	TRBJ1-2	NA	CASSLDGANYGYTF	TGTGCCAGCAGCCTGGACGGTGCTAACTATGGCTACACCTTC
NA	13	TRBV5-6	TRBJ2-7	NA	CASSLGGLREQYF	TGTGCCAGCAGCTTAGGAGGACTGAGGGAGCAGTACTTC
NA	13	TRBV19	TRBJ1-6	TRBD1	CAGGTGGNSPLHF	TGTGCCGGGGGGACAGGGGGTAATTCACCCCTCCACTTT
NA	17	TRBV3-1/TRBV3-2	TRBJ2-2	TRBD1	CASSQERTGQGFGELFF	TGTGCCAGCAGCCAAGAACGCACGGGACAGGGATTCGGGGAGCTGTTTTTT
NA	15	TRBV27	TRBJ2-2	TRBD1	CASSRDSANTGELFF	TGTGCCAGCAGTCGGGACAGCGCGAACACCGGGGAGCTGTTTTTT
once	14	TRBV19	TRBJ1-5	NA	CASSIQVSNQPQHF	TGTGCCAGTAGTATACAGGTTAGCAATCAGCCCCAGCATTTT
NA	15	TRBV7-2	TRBJ1-2	NA	CASSLSVDFNYGYTF	TGTGCCAGCAGCTTATCTGTCGACTTTAACTATGGCTACACCTTC
NA	13	TRBV5-1	TRBJ2-7	NA	CASSLTIGGEQYF	TGCGCCAGCAGCTTGACTATAGGGGGCGAGCAGTACTTC
NA	13	TRBV19	TRBJ2-3	TRBD2	CASRGLARDTQYF	TGTGCCAGTAGAGGACTAGCCCGCGATACGCAGTATTTT